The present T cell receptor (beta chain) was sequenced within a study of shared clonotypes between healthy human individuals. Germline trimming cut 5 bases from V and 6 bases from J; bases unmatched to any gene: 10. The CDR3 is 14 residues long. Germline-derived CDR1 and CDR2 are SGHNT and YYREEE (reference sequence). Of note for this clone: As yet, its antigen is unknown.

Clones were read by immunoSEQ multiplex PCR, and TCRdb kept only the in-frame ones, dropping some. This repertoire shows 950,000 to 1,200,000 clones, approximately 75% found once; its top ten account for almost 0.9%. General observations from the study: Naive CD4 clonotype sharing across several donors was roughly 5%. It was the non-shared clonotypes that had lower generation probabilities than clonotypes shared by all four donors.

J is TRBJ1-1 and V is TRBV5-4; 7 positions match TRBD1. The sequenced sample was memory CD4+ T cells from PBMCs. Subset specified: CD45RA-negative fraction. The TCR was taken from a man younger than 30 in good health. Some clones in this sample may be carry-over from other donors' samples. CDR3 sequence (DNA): TGTGCCAGCAGGAGACAGGGCCCGGAAGCTGAAGCTTTCTTT. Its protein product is CASRRQGPEAEAFF.